This T cell receptor beta chain comes out of a study of beta chain features in type 1 diabetes. Study-wide context: All samples together contributed some 100,000,000 sorted cells for examination.

In this sample, this clone turned up a few times. Its antigen remains unknown. Study results and limitations: Within the patient group, naive, central memory and Treg TCRB repertoires appeared more similar to each other than within healthy donors.

Based on CD45RO/CCR7/CD25/CD127/CD95/CD27, CD4+ regulatory, stem cell-like memory, naive and central memory cells were sorted. As every portion of the isolated RNA was reverse transcribed, the sequencing read expressed TCRB transcripts. Measured with immunoSEQ multiplex PCR; TCRdb has only the in-frame clones, and not every one. The table records about 270,000 clones, around an eighth of them present only once. The germline gives CDR1 SGHRS, CDR2 YFSETQ. This CDR3 has 14 residues. Sequences were obtained from naive CD4+ T cells from blood. The chain combines TRBV5-1 with TRBJ2-5, with 7 bases identical to TRBD1. The J call could be wrong; TRBJ2-7 is a better fit for the DNA end. The TCR comes from a woman aged 40 to 50 in good health. DNA for the CDR3: TGCGCCAGCAGCTCAGAACAGGGGAAGTACGAGCAGTACTTC. Protein: CASSSEQGKYEQYF.